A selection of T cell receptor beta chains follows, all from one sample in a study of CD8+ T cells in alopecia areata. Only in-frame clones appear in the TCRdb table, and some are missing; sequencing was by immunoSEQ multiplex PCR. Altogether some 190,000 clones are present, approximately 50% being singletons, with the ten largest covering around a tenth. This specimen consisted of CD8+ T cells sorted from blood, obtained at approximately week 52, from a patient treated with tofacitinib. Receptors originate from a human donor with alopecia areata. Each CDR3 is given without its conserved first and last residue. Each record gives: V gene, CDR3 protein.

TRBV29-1	SVDEGVGGYT
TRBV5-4	ASSRSAGGTEAF
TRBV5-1	ASTRLGGQETQY
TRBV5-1	ASSLDRFYGYT
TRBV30	AWTAGNTEAF
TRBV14	ASSLGGFSGAF
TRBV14	ASSRDRVSAYEQY
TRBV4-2	ASSQDLGRTGGPETQY
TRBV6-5	ASSYDGNTEAF
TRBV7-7	ASSSKLRGEQF
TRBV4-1	ASSPVSGTSAATNEKLF
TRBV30	AWSGLGGTEAF
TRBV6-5	ASSYSGYTGELF
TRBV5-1	ASSWTSGQNEQF
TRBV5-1	ASSLGAGAHYGYT
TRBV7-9	ASGGERSGANVLT
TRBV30	AWSWVDRSYNEQF
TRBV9	ASSGGGETQY
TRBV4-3	ASSPLYGQGAFDTGELF
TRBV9	ASSAGGTGGSGYT
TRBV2	ASKGPSNQPQH
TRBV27	ASSPLHSDRGPRETQY
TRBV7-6	ASSPGQVPFDEQY
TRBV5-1	ASSLGVHEQY
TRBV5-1	ASSPGGGQETQY
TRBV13	ASSLEGNYGYT
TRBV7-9	ASSLRLAGEQF
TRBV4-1	ASSQGWGLAAYEQY
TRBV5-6	ASSPTGAWGTDTQY
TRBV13	ASSSRQETQY
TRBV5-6	ASSPGQGEQF
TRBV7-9	ASSLGATIADTQY
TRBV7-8	ASTQEGTNTGELF
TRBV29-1	SVDTGELF
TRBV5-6	ASSFGIEQY
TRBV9	ASSQGGDPSPLH
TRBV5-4	ASSSGQAGANVLT
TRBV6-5	ASSYSGSGANVLT
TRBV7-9	ASSIPEGGELF
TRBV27	ASSSDSIVPYEQY
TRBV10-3	AISPLAGVGEQF
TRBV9	ASSVRTGTTNEQF
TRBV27	ASSFGKTQY
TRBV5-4	ASSTGQGLQGYT
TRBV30	AWNTPTGAYEQY
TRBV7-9	AIEGLNTEAF
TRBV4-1	ASSTRASGLNYEQY
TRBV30	AWDEGYTEAF
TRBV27	ASSSYGHNQPQH
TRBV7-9	ASSSPTGNTGELF
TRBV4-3	ASSQDPGPGQEKLF
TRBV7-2	ASSLSPADTQY
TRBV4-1	ASSQLRGDNEQF
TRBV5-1	ASSPDSSYEQY
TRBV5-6	ASSFQGLDTQY
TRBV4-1	ASSQRGSAEAEAF
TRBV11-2	ASSNGGEAGELF